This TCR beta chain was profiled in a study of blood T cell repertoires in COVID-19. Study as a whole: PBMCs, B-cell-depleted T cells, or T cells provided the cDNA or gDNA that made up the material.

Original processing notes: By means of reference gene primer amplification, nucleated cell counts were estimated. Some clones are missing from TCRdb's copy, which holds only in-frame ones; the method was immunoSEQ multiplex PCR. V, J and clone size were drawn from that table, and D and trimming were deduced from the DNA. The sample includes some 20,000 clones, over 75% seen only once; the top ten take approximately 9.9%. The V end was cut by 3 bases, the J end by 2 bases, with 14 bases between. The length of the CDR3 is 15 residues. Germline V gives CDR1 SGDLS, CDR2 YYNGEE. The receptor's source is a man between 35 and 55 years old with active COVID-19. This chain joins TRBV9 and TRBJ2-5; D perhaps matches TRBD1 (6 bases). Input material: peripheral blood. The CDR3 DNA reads TGTGCCAGCAGCGCCAAGGACAGATCACAAGAGACCCAGTACTTC. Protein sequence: CASSAKDRSQETQYF.